The rows below give T cell receptor beta chains drawn from one sample of a study of cytomegalovirus exposure and HLA in healthy donors. Measured with immunoSEQ multiplex PCR; TCRdb has only the in-frame clones, and not every one. The sample consists of tens of thousands of clones, 65% to 85% of them appearing once. The sequenced sample was PBMCs. The source is a woman aged 25 to 39 in good health and CMV-seronegative. CDR3s include the opening cysteine and the closing phenylalanine or tryptophan. The order of the fields is V gene, clone size, D gene, J gene, CDR3 protein, CDR3 DNA. The D gene is left open where the match is weak. Part of the rows lack a size; the others show once, few, many or a class for expanded clones.

TRBV7-8	NA	NA	TRBJ1-2	CASSLVSQNYGYTF	TGTGCCAGCAGCTTAGTTAGCCAGAACTATGGCTACACCTTC
TRBV5-6	NA	NA	TRBJ1-5	CASSLLGGNQPQHF	TGTGCCAGCAGCTTGCTGGGCGGCAATCAGCCCCAGCATTTT
TRBV5-4	NA	NA	TRBJ1-2	CASSLAGVHIYGYTF	TGTGCCAGCAGCTTGGCGGGTGTACACATCTATGGCTACACCTTC
TRBV11-2	NA	NA	TRBJ1-1	CASRGLKQVVSTEAFF	TGTGCCAGCAGGGGGTTAAAACAGGTTGTGAGCACTGAAGCTTTCTTT
TRBV28	NA	NA	TRBJ1-5	CAIQGSNQPQHF	TGTGCCATCCAGGGGAGCAATCAGCCCCAGCATTTT
TRBV6-7	NA	TRBD1	TRBJ1-5	CASSYHPGTASWAHQPQHF	TGTGCCAGCAGTTACCACCCCGGGACAGCCTCATGGGCTCATCAGCCCCAGCATTTT
TRBV10-3	NA	TRBD1	TRBJ2-7	CAISEEPGQGDEQYF	TGTGCCATCAGTGAGGAGCCGGGACAGGGCGACGAGCAGTACTTC
TRBV29-1	few	NA	TRBJ1-3	CSVGHAGAGNTIYF	TGCAGCGTTGGGCATGCAGGGGCTGGAAACACCATATATTTT
TRBV10-3	NA	TRBD1	TRBJ2-5	CATGTGGFSGETQYF	TGTGCCACCGGGACAGGGGGCTTCAGCGGTGAGACCCAGTACTTC
TRBV11-3	NA	TRBD2	TRBJ2-5	CASSFKLADQETQYF	TGTGCCAGCAGCTTCAAACTAGCGGATCAAGAGACCCAGTACTTC
TRBV19	NA	TRBD1	TRBJ1-2	CASRRQGTYGYTF	TGTGCCAGTAGGAGACAGGGGACCTATGGCTACACCTTC
TRBV11-2	NA	NA	TRBJ2-3	CASSFGISAGTDTQYF	TGTGCCAGCAGCTTCGGAATCTCGGCGGGCACAGATACGCAGTATTTT
TRBV4-3	NA	NA	TRBJ2-2	CASSNRNTGELFF	TGCGCCAGCAGTAACAGGAACACCGGGGAGCTGTTTTTT
TRBV4-3	NA	TRBD1	TRBJ1-4	CASSQDFRDRPNEKLFF	TGCGCCAGCAGCCAAGACTTCCGGGACAGGCCTAATGAAAAACTGTTTTTT